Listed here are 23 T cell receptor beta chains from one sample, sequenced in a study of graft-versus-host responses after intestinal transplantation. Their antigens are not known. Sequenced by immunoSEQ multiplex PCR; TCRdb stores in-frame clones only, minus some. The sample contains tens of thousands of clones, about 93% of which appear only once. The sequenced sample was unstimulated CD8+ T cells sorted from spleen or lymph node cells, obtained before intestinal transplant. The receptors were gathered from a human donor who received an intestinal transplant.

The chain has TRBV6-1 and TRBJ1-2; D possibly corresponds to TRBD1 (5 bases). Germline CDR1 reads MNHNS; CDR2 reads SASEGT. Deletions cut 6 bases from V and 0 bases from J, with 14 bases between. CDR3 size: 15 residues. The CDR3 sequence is CASRSSGFTNYGYTF. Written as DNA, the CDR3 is TGTGCCAGCAGGAGTTCAGGGTTTACTAACTATGGCTACACCTTC.

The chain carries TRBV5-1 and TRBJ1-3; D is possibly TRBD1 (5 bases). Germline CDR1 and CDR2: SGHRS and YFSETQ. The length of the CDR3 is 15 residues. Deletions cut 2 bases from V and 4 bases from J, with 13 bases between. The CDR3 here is CASSFDRGPGNTIYF. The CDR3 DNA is TGCGCCAGCAGCTTCGACAGAGGTCCAGGAAACACCATATATTTT.

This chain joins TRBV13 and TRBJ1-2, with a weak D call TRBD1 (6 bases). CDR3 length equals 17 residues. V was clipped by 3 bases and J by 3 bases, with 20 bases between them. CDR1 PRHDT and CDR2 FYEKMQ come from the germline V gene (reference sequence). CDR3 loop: CASSFPQAGAGHYGYTF. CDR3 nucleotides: TGTGCCAGCAGCTTTCCCCAGGCAGGGGCGGGCCACTATGGCTACACCTTC.

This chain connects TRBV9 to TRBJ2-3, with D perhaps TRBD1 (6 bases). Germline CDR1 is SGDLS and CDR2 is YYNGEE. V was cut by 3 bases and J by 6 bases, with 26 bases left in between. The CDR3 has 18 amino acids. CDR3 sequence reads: CASSAASMGATYGDTQYF. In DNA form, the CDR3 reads TGTGCCAGCAGCGCCGCCTCAATGGGGGCTACCTATGGGGATACGCAGTATTTT.

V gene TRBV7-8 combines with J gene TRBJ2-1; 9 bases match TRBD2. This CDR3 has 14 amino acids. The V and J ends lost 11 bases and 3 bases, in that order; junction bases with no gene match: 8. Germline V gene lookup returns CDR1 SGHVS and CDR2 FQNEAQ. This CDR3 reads CASSSSGNYNEQFF. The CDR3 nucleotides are TGTGCCTCAAGCTCTAGCGGGAACTACAATGAGCAGTTCTTC. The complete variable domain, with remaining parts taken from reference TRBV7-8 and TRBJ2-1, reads GAGVSQSPRYKVAKRGQDVALRCDPISGHVSLFWYQQALGQGPEFLTYFQNEAQLDKSGLPSDRFFAERPEGSVSTLKIQRTQQEDSAVYLCASSSSGNYNEQFFGPGTRLTVL.

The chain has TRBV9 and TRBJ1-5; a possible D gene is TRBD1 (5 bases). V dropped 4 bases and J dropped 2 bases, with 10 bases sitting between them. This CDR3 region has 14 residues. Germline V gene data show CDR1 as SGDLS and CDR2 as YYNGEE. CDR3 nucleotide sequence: TGTGCCAGCAGCCCGGGGGGTGGCAATCAGCCCCAGCATTTT. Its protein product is CASSPGGGNQPQHF.

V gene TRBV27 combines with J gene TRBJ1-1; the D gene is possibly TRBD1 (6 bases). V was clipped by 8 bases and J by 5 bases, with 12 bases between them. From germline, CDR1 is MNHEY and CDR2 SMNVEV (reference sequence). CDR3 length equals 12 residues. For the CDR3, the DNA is TGTGCCAGCTTAACCACAGGGACTGAAGCTTTCTTT. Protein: CASLTTGTEAFF.

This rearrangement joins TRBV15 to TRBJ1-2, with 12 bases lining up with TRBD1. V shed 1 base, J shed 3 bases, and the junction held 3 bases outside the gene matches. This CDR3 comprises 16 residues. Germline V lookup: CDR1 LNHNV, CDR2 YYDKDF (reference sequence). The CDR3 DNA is TGTGCCACCAGCAGAGCCGGGACAGGGGGCGACTATGGCTACACCTTC. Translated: CATSRAGTGGDYGYTF.

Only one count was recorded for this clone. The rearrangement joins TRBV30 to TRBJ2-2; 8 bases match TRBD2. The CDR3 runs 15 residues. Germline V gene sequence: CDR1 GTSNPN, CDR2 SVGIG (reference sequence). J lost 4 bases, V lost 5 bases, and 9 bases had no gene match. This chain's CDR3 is CAWSAGAPLTGELFF. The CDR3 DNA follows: TGTGCCTGGTCAGCGGGGGCCCCACTCACCGGGGAGCTGTTTTTT.

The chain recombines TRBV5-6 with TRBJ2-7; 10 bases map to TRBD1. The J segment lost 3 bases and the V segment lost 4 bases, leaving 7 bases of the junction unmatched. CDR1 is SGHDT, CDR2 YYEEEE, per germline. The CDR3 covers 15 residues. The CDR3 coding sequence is TGTGCCAGCAGCGATCCGACAGGGGGCCTCTACGAGCAGTACTTC. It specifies CASSDPTGGLYEQYF.

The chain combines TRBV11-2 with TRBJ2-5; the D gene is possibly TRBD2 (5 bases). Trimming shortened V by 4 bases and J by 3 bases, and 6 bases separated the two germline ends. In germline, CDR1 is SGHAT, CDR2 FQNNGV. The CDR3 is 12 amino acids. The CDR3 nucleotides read TGTGCCAGCAGCTCCGGGGAAGAGACCCAGTACTTC. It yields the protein CASSSGEETQYF.

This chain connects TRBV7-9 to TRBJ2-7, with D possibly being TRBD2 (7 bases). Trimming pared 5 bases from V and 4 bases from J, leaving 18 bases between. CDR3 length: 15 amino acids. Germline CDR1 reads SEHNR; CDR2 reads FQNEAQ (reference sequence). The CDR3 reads CASSPRDRTRYEQYF. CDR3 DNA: TGTGCCAGCAGCCCGAGAGACAGGACTAGGTACGAGCAGTACTTC.

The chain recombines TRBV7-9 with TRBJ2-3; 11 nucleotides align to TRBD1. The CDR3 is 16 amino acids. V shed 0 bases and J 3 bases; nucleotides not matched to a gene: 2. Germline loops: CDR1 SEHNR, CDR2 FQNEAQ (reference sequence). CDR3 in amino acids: CASSLAGQGGTDTQYF. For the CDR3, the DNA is TGTGCCAGCAGCTTAGCGGGACAGGGGGGGACAGATACGCAGTATTTT. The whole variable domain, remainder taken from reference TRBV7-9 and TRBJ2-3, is DTGVSQNPRHKITKRGQNVTFRCDPISEHNRLYWYRQTLGQGPEFLTYFQNEAQLEKSRLLSDRFSAERPKGSFSTLEIQRTEQGDSAMYLCASSLAGQGGTDTQYFGPGTRLTVL.

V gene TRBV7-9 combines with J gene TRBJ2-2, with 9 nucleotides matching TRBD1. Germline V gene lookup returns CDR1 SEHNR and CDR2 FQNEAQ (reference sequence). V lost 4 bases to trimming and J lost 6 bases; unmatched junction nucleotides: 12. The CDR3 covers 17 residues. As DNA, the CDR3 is TGTGCCAGCAGCTCTTCCAGACAGGGGGGGATGGCCGGGGAGCTGTTTTTT. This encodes CASSSSRQGGMAGELFF.

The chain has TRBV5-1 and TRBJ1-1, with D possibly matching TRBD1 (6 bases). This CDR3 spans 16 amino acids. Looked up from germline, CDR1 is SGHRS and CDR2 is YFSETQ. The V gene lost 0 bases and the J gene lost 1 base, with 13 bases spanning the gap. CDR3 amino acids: CASSLGAPTGNTEAFF. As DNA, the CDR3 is TGCGCCAGCAGCTTGGGGGCCCCGACAGGGAACACTGAAGCTTTCTTT.

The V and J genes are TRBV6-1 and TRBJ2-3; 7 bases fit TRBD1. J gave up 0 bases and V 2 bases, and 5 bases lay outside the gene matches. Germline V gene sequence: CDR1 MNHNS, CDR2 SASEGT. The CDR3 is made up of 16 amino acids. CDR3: CASSELGTASTDTQYF. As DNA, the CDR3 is TGTGCCAGCAGTGAATTAGGGACAGCAAGCACAGATACGCAGTATTTT.

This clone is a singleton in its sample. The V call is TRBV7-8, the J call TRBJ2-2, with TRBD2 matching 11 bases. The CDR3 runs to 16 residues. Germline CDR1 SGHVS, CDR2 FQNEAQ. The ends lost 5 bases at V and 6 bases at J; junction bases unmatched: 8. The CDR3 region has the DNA TGTGCCAGCAGCCATAGCGGGGGGGCTCAAGCCGGGGAGCTGTTTTTT. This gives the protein CASSHSGGAQAGELFF. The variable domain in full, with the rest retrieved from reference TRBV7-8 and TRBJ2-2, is GAGVSQSPRYKVAKRGQDVALRCDPISGHVSLFWYQQALGQGPEFLTYFQNEAQLDKSGLPSDRFFAERPEGSVSTLKIQRTQQEDSAVYLCASSHSGGAQAGELFFGEGSRLTVL.

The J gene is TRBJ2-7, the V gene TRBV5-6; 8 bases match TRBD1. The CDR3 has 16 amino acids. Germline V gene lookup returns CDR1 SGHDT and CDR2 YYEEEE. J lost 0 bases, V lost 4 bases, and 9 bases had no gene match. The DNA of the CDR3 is TGTGCCAGCAGCACCGTGACAGGGGTTACCTCCTACGAGCAGTACTTC. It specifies CASSTVTGVTSYEQYF. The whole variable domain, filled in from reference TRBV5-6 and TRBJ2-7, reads DAGVTQSPTHLIKTRGQQVTLRCSPKSGHDTVSWYQQALGQGPQFIFQYYEEEERQRGNFPDRFSGHQFPNYSSELNVNALLLGDSALYLCASSTVTGVTSYEQYFGPGTRLTVT.

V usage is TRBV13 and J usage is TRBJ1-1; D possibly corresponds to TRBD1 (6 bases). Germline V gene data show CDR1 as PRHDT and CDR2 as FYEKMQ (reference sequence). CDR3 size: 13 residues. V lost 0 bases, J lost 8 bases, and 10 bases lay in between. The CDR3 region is CASSLGYGTEAFF. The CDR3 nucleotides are TGTGCCAGCAGCTTAGGGTATGGGACAGAAGCTTTCTTT.

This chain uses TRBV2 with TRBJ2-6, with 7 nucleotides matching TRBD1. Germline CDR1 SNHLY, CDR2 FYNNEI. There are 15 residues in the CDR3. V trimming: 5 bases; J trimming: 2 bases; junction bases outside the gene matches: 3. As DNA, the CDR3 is TGTGCCAGCAGTTTCGACAGGGCTGGGGCCAACGTCCTGACTTTC. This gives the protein CASSFDRAGANVLTF. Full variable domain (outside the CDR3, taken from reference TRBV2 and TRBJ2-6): EPEVTQTPSHQVTQMGQEVILRCVPISNHLYFYWYRQILGQKVEFLVSFYNNEISEKSEIFDDQFSVERPDGSNFTLKIRSTKLEDSAMYFCASSFDRAGANVLTFGAGSRLTVL.

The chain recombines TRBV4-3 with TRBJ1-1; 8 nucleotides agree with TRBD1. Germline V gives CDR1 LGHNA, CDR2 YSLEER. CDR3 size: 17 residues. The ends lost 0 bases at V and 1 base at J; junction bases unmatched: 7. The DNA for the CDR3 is TGCGCCAGCAGCCAAGATTCACAGACAGGGGAGAACACTGAAGCTTTCTTT. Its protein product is CASSQDSQTGENTEAFF.

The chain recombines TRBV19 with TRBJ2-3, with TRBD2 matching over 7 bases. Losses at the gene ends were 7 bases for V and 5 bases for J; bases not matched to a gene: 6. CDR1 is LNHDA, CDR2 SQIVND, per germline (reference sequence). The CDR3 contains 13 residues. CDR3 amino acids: CASNRGEGDTQYF. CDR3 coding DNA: TGTGCCAGTAACCGGGGGGAAGGAGATACGCAGTATTTT.

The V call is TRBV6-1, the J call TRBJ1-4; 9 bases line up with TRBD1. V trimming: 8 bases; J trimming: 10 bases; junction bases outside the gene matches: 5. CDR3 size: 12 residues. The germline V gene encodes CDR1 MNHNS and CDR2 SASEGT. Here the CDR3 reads CASRTGEVKLFF. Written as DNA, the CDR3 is TGTGCCAGCCGGACAGGGGAAGTAAAACTGTTTTTT.